Shown below are 23 T cell receptor beta chains from a single sample sequenced in a study of CD8 T cells in Susac syndrome. Random hexamers were used to reverse transcribe the RNA input (roughly 0.5 to 1 ug). TCRdb passed the immunoSEQ multiplex PCR reads through MiXCR, listing each CDR3 protein once. The sample lists 250,000 to 300,000 distinct CDR3 sequences, around 85% occurring once. Material for sequencing was CD8+ T cells from PBMCs. Receptor source: a human donor with multiple sclerosis.

V is TRBV5-1 and J is TRBJ1-1, with D possibly being TRBD1 (5 bases). V was clipped by 7 bases and J by 0 bases, with 16 bases between them. Germline V gives CDR1 SGHRS, CDR2 YFSETQ. CDR3 length equals 15 residues. The CDR3 region has the DNA TGCGCCAGCGCCCGGGGCCTGTCAATGAACACTGAAGCTTTCTTT. Protein: CASARGLSMNTEAFF.

V usage is TRBV20-1 and J usage is TRBJ1-1; tentatively, D is TRBD1 (6 bases). The germline CDR1 and CDR2 sequences are DFQATT and SNEGSKA (reference sequence). The CDR3 loop spans 15 amino acids. V was cut by 0 bases and J by 0 bases, with 11 bases left in between. The CDR3 is CSARETGRVNTEAFF. The CDR3 coding sequence is TGCAGTGCTAGAGAGACAGGACGGGTGAACACTGAAGCTTTCTTT.

The chain links TRBV4-3 to TRBJ1-5, with 7 bases that match TRBD1. The CDR3 has 14 residues. The J segment lost 7 bases and the V segment lost 4 bases, leaving 7 bases of the junction unmatched. Per germline, CDR1 LGHNA and CDR2 YSLEER. CDR3 in amino acids: CASSPGQEEQPQHF. As DNA, the CDR3 is TGCGCCAGCAGCCCTGGACAGGAGGAGCAGCCCCAGCATTTT.

The CDR3 DNA follows: TGTGCCAGCAGTTACTCGGGTTTCGGTCAGCCCCAGCATTTT. Translating it yields CASSYSGFGQPQHF. The chain links TRBV6-2 or TRBV6-3 to TRBJ1-5; D unresolved. The V and J ends lost 0 bases and 6 bases respectively, with 9 bases between them. This CDR3 spans 14 amino acids. CDR1 and CDR2 from the germline V gene are MNHEY and SVGEGT.

This sequence joins TRBV5-6 and TRBJ1-1; TRBD1 matches at 9 bases. From germline, CDR1 is SGHDT and CDR2 YYEEEE. The CDR3 loop spans 14 amino acids. The ends lost 3 bases at V and 3 bases at J; junction bases unmatched: 3. The DNA for the CDR3 is TGTGCCAGCAGCTGGGGACAGGGCCACACTGAAGCTTTCTTT. Translated, it gives CASSWGQGHTEAFF.

This chain joins TRBV4-3 and TRBJ1-2; D unclear. Germline V lookup: CDR1 LGHNA, CDR2 YSLEER. The CDR3 extends over 18 amino acids. Trimming shortened V by 0 bases and J by 0 bases, and 17 bases separated the two germline ends. CDR3 coding DNA: TGCGCCAGCAGCCAAGATAGAGACATTGGACGCCCTAACTATGGCTACACCTTC. Amino acid sequence: CASSQDRDIGRPNYGYTF.

CDR3 nucleotide sequence: TGTGCCAGCGGCTACGGGACAGGGAACCACGAGCAGTACTTC. The encoded protein is CASGYGTGNHEQYF. The chain carries TRBV27 and TRBJ2-7, with 9 bases aligning to TRBD1. Germline V lookup: CDR1 MNHEY, CDR2 SMNVEV (reference sequence). The CDR3 loop spans 14 amino acids. Losses at the gene ends were 8 bases for V and 5 bases for J; bases not matched to a gene: 10.

This clonotype occurred a few times. The CDR3 reads CASTGSYNEQFF. CDR3 DNA sequence: TGTGCCAGCACCGGGTCCTACAATGAGCAGTTCTTC. The chain uses TRBV2 and TRBJ2-1; D gene ambiguous. CDR1 and CDR2 from the germline V gene are SNHLY and FYNNEI. V gave up 7 bases and J gave up 1 base, with 5 bases separating them. The CDR3 consists of 12 residues. The full variable domain, completed using reference TRBV2 and TRBJ2-1, is EPEVTQTPSHQVTQMGQEVILRCVPISNHLYFYWYRQILGQKVEFLVSFYNNEISEKSEIFDDQFSVERPDGSNFTLKIRSTKLEDSAMYFCASTGSYNEQFFGPGTRLTVL.

CDR3 region: CASSLVSASSGNTIYF. In nucleotides, the CDR3 is TGTGCCAGCAGCTTAGTGTCAGCGTCCTCTGGAAACACCATATATTTT. The chain joins TRBV11-2 to TRBJ1-3; unclear D gene. V lost 1 base to trimming and J lost 0 bases, with 10 bases between them. The CDR3 is 16 amino acids. Germline values: CDR1 SGHAT, CDR2 FQNNGV.

J is TRBJ2-4 and V is TRBV7-9; no reliable D call. The germline CDR1 and CDR2 sequences are SEHNR and FQNEAQ (reference sequence). The CDR3 totals 11 residues. V was trimmed by 1 base and J by 13 bases, leaving 8 bases between them. The CDR3 DNA reads TGTGCCAGCAGCTTAGTCTCCCAGCAGTACTTC. Its protein product is CASSLVSQQYF.

The V and J genes are TRBV30 and TRBJ2-7; TRBD2 matches at 9 bases. This CDR3 has 14 amino acids. Per germline, CDR1 GTSNPN and CDR2 SVGIG (reference sequence). V gave up 3 bases and J gave up 2 bases; unmatched junction bases: 5. The DNA of the CDR3 is TGTGCCTGGAGGGGTCTAGCGGGGACCTACGAGCAGTACTTC. The encoded protein is CAWRGLAGTYEQYF.

This clonotype was counted once. The V call is TRBV28, the J call TRBJ2-7, with D maybe TRBD1 (5 bases). V was pared by 2 bases and J by 3 bases, with 11 bases between. The CDR3 totals 14 residues. Germline assignment: CDR1 MDHEN and CDR2 SYDVKM. CDR3 sequence reads: CASSLGREYYEQYF. The CDR3 DNA follows: TGTGCCAGCAGTTTAGGCAGGGAATACTACGAGCAGTACTTC.

The V gene is TRBV27, the J gene TRBJ1-1; D unclear. Deletions cut 6 bases from V and 4 bases from J, with 15 bases between. The CDR3 covers 14 residues. The germline gives CDR1 MNHEY, CDR2 SMNVEV (reference sequence). The CDR3 region is CASSNTIVFTEAFF. The CDR3 nucleotides are TGTGCCAGCAGCAACACGATCGTGTTCACTGAAGCTTTCTTT.

The chain employs TRBV28 and TRBJ2-7; D remains ambiguous. Germline CDR1 is MDHEN and CDR2 is SYDVKM. The CDR3 covers 13 residues. Between the trimmed V and J ends, which lost 5 bases and 3 bases, there was a span of 11 bases. The CDR3 nucleotides read TGTGCCAGCAGTCCCTTTTCCGGCTACGAGCAGTACTTC. It specifies CASSPFSGYEQYF.

The J gene is TRBJ2-5, the V gene TRBV6-2 or TRBV6-3; 9 bases agree with TRBD2. Germline lookup yields CDR1 MNHEY and CDR2 SVGEGT. This CDR3 spans 16 amino acids. The junction had 5 bases not matched to a gene; V was cut back by 0 bases and J by 3 bases. The CDR3 region is CASSYSMSSGEETQYF. The CDR3 nucleotides read TGTGCCAGCAGTTACTCGATGTCTAGCGGGGAAGAGACCCAGTACTTC.

The rearrangement links TRBV12-3 or TRBV12-4 to TRBJ2-7; D may correspond to TRBD1 or TRBD2 (7 bases each). V lost 2 bases, J lost 5 bases, and 28 bases lay in between. The CDR3 has 19 residues. The CDR3 sequence: CASSLRRQGDGAGLNEQYF. CDR3 nucleotides: TGTGCCAGCAGTTTACGACGGCAGGGGGACGGAGCGGGATTGAACGAGCAGTACTTC.

The chain has TRBV27 and TRBJ2-1; a weak D match, TRBD2 (5 bases). This CDR3 has 16 amino acids. Trimming removed 3 bases from V and 2 bases from J, with 14 bases in between. Looked up from germline, CDR1 is MNHEY and CDR2 is SMNVEV (reference sequence). The CDR3 coding sequence is TGTGCCAGCAGTTTCCTGGGCTTCGGGACCTACAATGAGCAGTTCTTC. It yields the protein CASSFLGFGTYNEQFF.

On this clonotype: Germline and junction disagree at one end, which may indicate a read error. The rearrangement joins TRBV4-1 to TRBJ2-7; perhaps D is TRBD1 or TRBD2 (5 bases each). This CDR3 has 16 residues. CDR1 and CDR2 from the germline V gene are MGHRA and YSYEKL. The CDR3 DNA reads as TGCGACAGCAGCCAAGATCCAGGGACGGGGACCTACGAGCAGTACTTC. Amino acids: CDSSQDPGTGTYEQYF.

The chain is built from TRBV30 and TRBJ2-7, with 8 nucleotides matching TRBD1. This CDR3 region has 13 residues. From germline, CDR1 is GTSNPN and CDR2 SVGIG (reference sequence). J lost 3 bases, V lost 3 bases, and 4 bases had no gene match. Here the CDR3 DNA reads TGTGCCTGGAGGGGGACAGGTTACTACGAGCAGTACTTC. Translation: CAWRGTGYYEQYF.

The CDR3 loop reads CASSRTSPDTQYF. The CDR3 DNA is TGTGCCAGCAGCCGGACTAGTCCCGATACGCAGTATTTT. The chain recombines TRBV6-5 with TRBJ2-3; 7 nucleotides align to TRBD2. The CDR3 length is 13 residues. The J segment lost 6 bases and the V segment lost 6 bases, leaving 6 bases of the junction unmatched. Germline V gene data show CDR1 as MNHEY and CDR2 as SVGAGI.

The chain is built from TRBV10-2 and TRBJ2-1; 10 nucleotides agree with TRBD2. This CDR3 is 15 amino acids long. The V gene end was trimmed by 4 bases and the J gene end by 3 bases; junction bases not matched to a gene: 3. Germline-derived CDR1 and CDR2 are WSHSY and SAAADI. The DNA of the CDR3 is TGCGCCAGCAGTGGAACTAGCGGGAACTACAATGAGCAGTTCTTC. Encoded protein: CASSGTSGNYNEQFF.

The V and J genes are TRBV7-6 and TRBJ2-7, with 16 bases that match TRBD2. The germline V gene has CDR1 SGHVS and CDR2 FNYEAQ. This CDR3 is 18 amino acids long. With V trimmed by 4 bases and J by 4 bases, 10 bases remained unmatched. CDR3 loop: CASSWAGTSGRAGYEQYF. In DNA, the CDR3 is TGTGCCAGCAGCTGGGCCGGGACTAGCGGGAGGGCTGGGTACGAGCAGTACTTC.

This clonotype came up once. This rearrangement joins TRBV19 to TRBJ2-1; D might be TRBD2 (5 bases). The germline V gene encodes CDR1 LNHDA and CDR2 SQIVND (reference sequence). This CDR3 region has 14 residues. The V end lost 5 bases, the J end lost 9 bases, and 17 bases lay between the germline ends. CDR3 sequence (DNA): TGTGCCAGTAGTCTCTGGACTGGACGGAGTGAGCAGTTCTTC. It is translated as CASSLWTGRSEQFF.